This T cell receptor (beta chain) originates from a study of shared clonotypes between healthy human individuals. Study results and limitations: Depth of sequencing was expected to influence donor clonotype sharing. Roughly 5.3% of naive CD4 clonotypes were common to a few donors.

The V and J ends lost 5 bases and 1 base, in that order; junction bases with no gene match: 9. This CDR3 contains 17 residues. Looked up from germline, CDR1 is SGHTA and CDR2 is FQGNSA. A word on this clone: Its cognate antigen is unknown.

Some clones are missing from TCRdb's copy, which holds only in-frame ones; the method was immunoSEQ multiplex PCR. The sample contains approximately 350,000 clones, around two thirds of which appear only once. The receptor's source is a man aged 25-45 years in good health. This chain joins TRBV7-2 and TRBJ2-7; 12 nucleotides align to TRBD2. Sequencing was carried out using memory CD4+ T cells sorted from blood. Specified subset: CD45RA-negative fraction. CDR3 DNA: TGTGCCAGCAGCCGTACTATTCTAGCGGGGGGGTCCTACGAGCAGTACTTC. It is translated as CASSRTILAGGSYEQYF.